The 17 T cell receptor beta chains below come from one sample, sequenced in a study of T cell responses to AZD1222 COVID-19 vaccine (dated by TCRdb to the early 2020s). The library relied on the immunoSEQ multiplex PCR assay. Sourced from immuneACCESS, this table was stored by TCRdb with only in-frame sequences that have V and J called. A share of the clones is absent; for the studies checked, an unresolved V gene accounts for under half, and the remainder has no known explanation. Across this sample there are fewer than 50,000 clones, with around three quarters seen only once. 20% to 25% of the sample is in the top ten clones. The label giving this sample's time point can be read as: about 28 days (+/-7) after the second vaccine dose. Interpreted using the paper, the treatment or condition label stands for: meningococcal conjugate vaccine given as trial control. The sample was peripheral blood, taken 28 days after the second dose of the MenACWY control vaccine. The receptors come from an adult who received the MenACWY meningococcal vaccine as a control.

This clone was detected only once. This rearrangement joins TRBV5-4 to TRBJ1-2, with a weak D call TRBD1 (5 bases). The germline V and J ends were trimmed by 4 bases and 6 bases, with 19 bases remaining between them. Looked up from germline, CDR1 is SGHNT and CDR2 is YYREEE (reference sequence). The CDR3 sequence is 15 residues long. For the CDR3, the DNA is TGTGCCAGCAGCCCTCCGGCGCGGGGACCCCATGGCTACACCTTC. It is translated as CASSPPARGPHGYTF.

The gene calls are TRBV15 and TRBJ2-7; TRBD1 matches at 7 bases. The trim removed 2 bases at V and 3 bases at J, leaving 4 bases unmatched. This CDR3 spans 14 amino acids. Germline CDR1 LNHNV, CDR2 YYDKDF (reference sequence). The CDR3 DNA sequence: TGTGCCACCAGCAGATCAGGGGGTATCTACGAGCAGTACTTC. This gives the protein CATSRSGGIYEQYF.

There are a few counts of this clone. This rearrangement joins TRBV30 to TRBJ2-7; D is undetermined. Germline V gives CDR1 GTSNPN, CDR2 SVGIG (reference sequence). Trimming cost V 2 bases and J 0 bases, with 2 bases left between them. The CDR3 covers 11 residues. The CDR3, as DNA: TGTGCCTGGAGTCCCTCCTACGAGCAGTACTTC. Amino acids: CAWSPSYEQYF.

The chain uses TRBV4-2 and TRBJ2-5; 9 bases match TRBD2. V trimming: 1 base; J trimming: 5 bases; junction bases outside the gene matches: 5. Per germline, CDR1 LGHNA and CDR2 YNFKEQ. This CDR3 comprises 15 residues. Here the CDR3 DNA reads TGTGCCAGCAGCCAAGGGAGCGGGGGGTTTGAGACCCAGTACTTC. It translates to CASSQGSGGFETQYF.

The J gene is TRBJ1-4, the V gene TRBV28; perhaps TRBD1 as D (6 bases). V lost 2 bases and J 3 bases, leaving 10 bases between the germline ends. The CDR3 has 15 amino acids. Germline assignment: CDR1 MDHEN and CDR2 SYDVKM. DNA of the CDR3: TGTGCCAGCAGTTTAGGGGGCTTACCTAATGAAAAACTGTTTTTT. It codes for CASSLGGLPNEKLFF.

The gene calls are TRBV30 and TRBJ1-5; possible D gene TRBD1, 6 bases. V lost 0 bases to trimming and J lost 4 bases, with 16 bases between them. Germline V gives CDR1 GTSNPN, CDR2 SVGIG (reference sequence). The CDR3 loop spans 16 amino acids. For the CDR3, the DNA is TGTGCCTGGAGTGTAGGGGACAAACTCCGGAATCAGCCCCAGCATTTT. It specifies CAWSVGDKLRNQPQHF.

This chain uses TRBV3-1 (or the pseudogene TRBV3-2) with TRBJ2-7; possibly TRBD1 for D (5 bases). The CDR3 extends over 15 amino acids. CDR1 and CDR2 (germline): LGHDT, YNNKEL (reference sequence). Trimming removed 1 base from V and 4 bases from J, with 14 bases in between. As DNA, the CDR3 is TGTGCCAGCAGCCAAGGCCCAGGGATGCGGTACGAGCAGTACTTC. It is translated as CASSQGPGMRYEQYF.

CDR3 sequence: CASSLSRGGTGELFF. The CDR3 nucleotides read TGTGCCAGCAGCTTGTCAAGGGGAGGCACCGGGGAGCTGTTTTTT. The chain uses TRBV5-4 and TRBJ2-2; tentative D call: TRBD2 (6 bases). V gave up 1 base and J gave up 4 bases, with 11 bases separating them. Per germline, CDR1 SGHNT and CDR2 YYREEE (reference sequence). The CDR3 totals 15 residues.

The chain joins TRBV18 to TRBJ1-5, with TRBD1 matching over 10 bases. The V gene's germline CDR1 is KGHSH and CDR2 LQKENI. This CDR3 region has 18 residues. V was clipped by 2 bases and J by 6 bases; unmatched bases: 13. The CDR3 protein is CASSPIMETGGRGQPQHF. For the CDR3, the DNA is TGTGCCAGCTCACCAATAATGGAGACAGGGGGCAGGGGTCAGCCCCAGCATTTT. The full variable domain, rest sourced from reference TRBV18 and TRBJ1-5, is NAGVMQNPRHLVRRRGQEARLRCSPMKGHSHVYWYRQLPEEGLKFMVYLQKENIIDESGMPKERFSAEFPKEGPSILRIQQVVRGDSAAYFCASSPIMETGGRGQPQHFGDGTRLSIL.

J is TRBJ2-7 and V is TRBV5-1; D is uncertain. The germline gives CDR1 SGHRS, CDR2 YFSETQ. V lost 5 bases, J lost 1 base, and 13 bases lay in between. The CDR3 runs to 14 residues. The CDR3 coding sequence is TGCGCCAGCAGGCCAAGCAGGAATTCCTACGAGCAGTACTTC. Translated, it gives CASRPSRNSYEQYF.

CDR3 sequence: CASSLPGGGGRHEQFF. CDR3 bases: TGTGCCAGCAGCTTGCCTGGAGGCGGGGGGCGGCATGAGCAGTTCTTC. The chain combines TRBV5-4 with TRBJ2-1; 8 bases are a match to TRBD2. Per the germline V gene, CDR1 is SGHNT and CDR2 is YYREEE (reference sequence). With V trimmed by 1 base and J by 8 bases, 11 bases remained unmatched. The CDR3 totals 16 residues.

The V gene is TRBV21-1, the J gene TRBJ2-3; the table's D call, TRBD2, was not checked against the DNA. TRBV21-1 is a listed pseudogene. This CDR3 is 20 amino acids long. CDR3 amino acids: CASTNVLVLRREGRTDTQYF. The CDR3 nucleotides read TGTGCCAGCACCAATGTGCTGGTATTGAGGCGGGAGGGCCGCACAGATACGCAGTATTTT.

This chain uses TRBV5-1 with TRBJ2-6; D is perhaps TRBD2 (6 bases). V lost 3 bases to trimming and J lost 2 bases, with 9 bases between them. There are 15 residues in the CDR3. Germline V gene data show CDR1 as SGHRS and CDR2 as YFSETQ. CDR3 protein: CASSSPGAGANVLTF. CDR3 coding DNA: TGCGCCAGCAGCTCCCCGGGGGCTGGGGCCAACGTCCTGACTTTC.

V usage is TRBV14 and J usage is TRBJ1-3, with D unresolved. The CDR3 loop spans 12 amino acids. Germline CDR1 is SGHDN and CDR2 is FVKESK. With 4 bases removed from V and 10 bases from J, the gap between germline ends came to 11 bases. The CDR3 region has the DNA TGTGCCAGCAGCCGCTCCACGAGGACCATATATTTT. It yields the protein CASSRSTRTIYF. Based on the CDR3 plus reference TRBV14 and TRBJ1-3, the full variable domain is EAGVTQFPSHSVIEKGQTVTLRCDPISGHDNLYWYRRVMGKEIKFLLHFVKESKQDESGMPNNRFLAERTGGTYSTLKVQPAELEDSGVYFCASSRSTRTIYFGEGSWLTVV.

This chain uses TRBV5-5 with TRBJ1-3; D not certain. The CDR3 consists of 16 residues. Germline V gene data show CDR1 as SGHKS and CDR2 as YYEKEE (reference sequence). V lost 0 bases to trimming and J lost 0 bases, with 10 bases between them. CDR3 nucleotide sequence: TGTGCCAGCAGCTTGGCCCATCGCCTCTCTGGAAACACCATATATTTT. Amino acids: CASSLAHRLSGNTIYF.

This sequence joins TRBV9 and TRBJ1-1; D is unclear. The CDR3 runs 16 residues. V lost 0 bases and J 5 bases, leaving 17 bases between the germline ends. CDR1 is SGDLS, CDR2 YYNGEE, per germline. CDR3 bases: TGTGCCAGCAGCGTAGACCCGGGGTTGGTGAGAACTGAAGCTTTCTTT. It translates to CASSVDPGLVRTEAFF.

V gene TRBV2 combines with J gene TRBJ1-5; D possibly corresponds to TRBD1 (5 bases). CDR1 and CDR2 (germline): SNHLY, FYNNEI. This CDR3 contains 15 residues. Deletions cut 7 bases from V and 9 bases from J, with 22 bases between. The CDR3 bases are TGTGCCAGCAACGTTCGGGGCCTAAAAAATACGCCCCAGCATTTT. Translating it yields CASNVRGLKNTPQHF.